Shown below are 18 T cell receptor beta chains from a single sample sequenced in a study of cytomegalovirus exposure and HLA in healthy donors. 13 Jbeta primers and 60 Vbeta primers were used for the PCR. Method: immunoSEQ multiplex PCR; TCRdb's copy keeps in-frame clones and lacks some. The repertoire holds 150,000 to 200,000 clones, with roughly four fifths as singletons. Sequenced sample: PBMCs. These receptors all stem from a woman under 40 in good health and CMV-seropositive.

This clone was seen only a few times. The J gene is TRBJ2-7, the V gene TRBV15, with TRBD1 matching over 7 bases. CDR3 size: 16 residues. Germline assignment: CDR1 LNHNV and CDR2 YYDKDF (reference sequence). Trimming took 0 bases from V and 1 from J; bases not matched to a gene: 6. The CDR3 here is CATSRDLAGGSYEQYF. The CDR3 DNA is TGTGCCACCAGCAGAGATCTAGCAGGGGGATCCTACGAGCAGTACTTC.

The V gene is TRBV11-2, the J gene TRBJ1-5; TRBD1 is a possible D gene (5 bases). The CDR3 totals 13 residues. V dropped 5 bases and J dropped 5 bases, with 10 bases sitting between them. CDR1 and CDR2 (germline): SGHAT, FQNNGV. Written as DNA, the CDR3 is TGTGCCAGCAGCCCGGGGGTTGATCAGCCCCAGCATTTT. Its translation is CASSPGVDQPQHF. Based on the CDR3 plus reference TRBV11-2 and TRBJ1-5, the full variable domain is EAGVAQSPRYKIIEKRQSVAFWCNPISGHATLYWYQQILGQGPKLLIQFQNNGVVDDSQLPKDRFSAERLKGVDSTLKIQPAKLEDSAVYLCASSPGVDQPQHFGDGTRLSIL.

This clone was counted a single time. The chain uses TRBV18 and TRBJ1-6; 9 bases are shared with TRBD1. The germline V gene encodes CDR1 KGHSH and CDR2 LQKENI. This CDR3 contains 17 residues. With 6 bases clipped from V and 9 bases from J, the junction kept 15 bases outside the gene matches. CDR3 DNA: TGTGCCAGCTCCACCTCCGAACAGGGGGCGTTAAGTTCACCCCTCCACTTT. Amino acids: CASSTSEQGALSSPLHF.

This clone has more than one count but fewer than ten. This CDR3 is CASSLTGGTEAFF. The CDR3 nucleotides read TGTGCCAGCAGTCTTACAGGGGGAACTGAAGCTTTCTTT. The chain joins TRBV6-6 to TRBJ1-1, with TRBD1 identical over 8 bases. Germline V gene data show CDR1 as MNHNY and CDR2 as SVGAGI (reference sequence). The CDR3 extends over 13 amino acids. J gave up 5 bases and V 5 bases, and 4 bases lay outside the gene matches.

The chain's CDR3 is CASSLAASAEETQYF. The CDR3 region has the DNA TGCGCCAGCAGCTTGGCCGCTAGCGCAGAGGAGACCCAGTACTTC. V gene TRBV5-1 combines with J gene TRBJ2-5; a weak D match, TRBD2 (6 bases). The CDR3 has 15 amino acids. V was shortened by 0 bases and J by 5 bases, with 14 bases between the two germline ends. CDR1 is SGHRS, CDR2 YFSETQ, per germline.

In its sample, this clone was seen a few times. V gene TRBV5-6 combines with J gene TRBJ1-4, with 9 bases matching TRBD1. Germline V gene data show CDR1 as SGHDT and CDR2 as YYEEEE. The CDR3 length is 15 residues. V was pared by 4 bases and J by 4 bases, with 5 bases of the junction left unmatched. The CDR3 DNA reads as TGTGCCAGCAGCGGCCGGGACAGGGTTAATGAAAAACTGTTTTTT. Residues: CASSGRDRVNEKLFF.

This clone was detected a few times. The chain is built from TRBV5-1 and TRBJ1-4, with D maybe TRBD1 (6 bases). Per the germline V gene, CDR1 is SGHRS and CDR2 is YFSETQ. V was cut by 0 bases and J by 4 bases, with 10 bases left in between. This CDR3 is 15 amino acids long. CDR3 loop: CASSLDGTSNEKLFF. CDR3 DNA: TGCGCCAGCAGCTTGGACGGGACAAGTAATGAAAAACTGTTTTTT.

There are a few counts of this clone. This chain uses TRBV6-5 with TRBJ1-6; D remains ambiguous. The CDR3 is 13 amino acids. Trimming removed 2 bases from V and 7 bases from J, with 6 bases in between. Looked up from germline, CDR1 is MNHEY and CDR2 is SVGAGI. CDR3 in amino acids: CASSYVRNSPLHF. The CDR3 DNA reads as TGTGCCAGCAGTTACGTGAGGAATTCACCCCTCCACTTT.

This sequence joins TRBV19 and TRBJ2-5; TRBD2 might be the D (5 bases). The CDR3 has 12 amino acids. Germline-derived CDR1 and CDR2 are LNHDA and SQIVND (reference sequence). V lost 5 bases, J lost 7 bases, and 11 bases lay in between. The CDR3 DNA reads TGTGCCAGTAGTTCACCTGAGGGGACCCAGTACTTC. Its translation: CASSSPEGTQYF.

The sample holds a few counts of this clone. The chain links TRBV2 to TRBJ2-3; TRBD2 aligns across 12 bases. This CDR3 region has 16 residues. Germline-derived CDR1 and CDR2 are SNHLY and FYNNEI. V gave up 4 bases and J gave up 4 bases; unmatched junction bases: 6. CDR3 nucleotide sequence: TGTGCCAGCAGTGTAAGACTAGCGGGAGAATCAGATACGCAGTATTTT. Encoded protein: CASSVRLAGESDTQYF.

The chain has TRBV5-1 and TRBJ2-7; 7 positions agree with TRBD2. This CDR3 spans 13 amino acids. The germline gives CDR1 SGHRS, CDR2 YFSETQ. V lost 1 base to trimming and J lost 12 bases; unmatched junction nucleotides: 10. The CDR3 region has the DNA TGCGCCAGCAGCTTGAGCGGGATTGAAAGTGGGTACTTC. It translates to CASSLSGIESGYF. The entire variable domain, with the rest obtained from reference TRBV5-1 and TRBJ2-7, is as follows: KAGVTQTPRYLIKTRGQQVTLSCSPISGHRSVSWYQQTPGQGLQFLFEYFSETQRNKGNFPGRFSGRQFSNSRSEMNVSTLELGDSALYLCASSLSGIESGYFGPGTRLTVT.

There are a few counts of this clone. The rearrangement links TRBV5-1 to TRBJ2-3; D gene uncertain. Trimming stripped 0 bases from V and 5 bases from J, with 19 bases between. CDR1 SGHRS and CDR2 YFSETQ come from the germline V gene. CDR3 length equals 17 residues. The CDR3 loop reads CASSLVTPGRLGDTQYF. CDR3 DNA: TGCGCCAGCAGCTTGGTTACTCCCGGCAGGCTTGGAGATACGCAGTATTTT.

The genes are TRBV6-5 and TRBJ1-1, with D tentatively TRBD1 (5 bases). CDR1 is MNHEY, CDR2 SVGAGI, per germline. V was cut by 0 bases and J by 3 bases, with 11 bases left in between. CDR3 length: 15 residues. The chain's CDR3 is CASSYSWGGDTEAFF. DNA for the CDR3: TGTGCCAGCAGTTACTCTTGGGGGGGTGACACTGAAGCTTTCTTT.

This sequence joins TRBV9 and TRBJ2-3, with a possible D match to TRBD2 (5 bases). The CDR3 spans 15 residues. V gave up 0 bases and J gave up 2 bases, with 10 bases separating them. Germline V gene data show CDR1 as SGDLS and CDR2 as YYNGEE. In nucleotides, the CDR3 is TGTGCCAGCAGCGTAGTTGAGCGGAACACAGATACGCAGTATTTT. Encoded protein: CASSVVERNTDTQYF.

This chain uses TRBV19 with TRBJ2-7; D is undetermined. CDR1 LNHDA and CDR2 SQIVND come from the germline V gene (reference sequence). CDR3 length equals 12 residues. V dropped 7 bases and J dropped 5 bases, with 12 bases sitting between them. In DNA, the CDR3 is TGTGCCAGTAAGGCAGGTACGAACGAGCAGTACTTC. It translates to CASKAGTNEQYF.

This clone was observed a few times. The genes are TRBV6-5 and TRBJ2-5; possibly TRBD1 for D (7 bases). Trimming stripped 0 bases from V and 5 bases from J, with 13 bases between. This CDR3 region has 15 residues. Germline CDR1 MNHEY, CDR2 SVGAGI. CDR3 loop: CASSYSRGRKETQYF. DNA of the CDR3: TGTGCCAGCAGTTACTCCAGGGGGAGGAAGGAGACCCAGTACTTC.

This clone was observed a handful of times. The chain couples TRBV5-4 to TRBJ1-6; no clear D. V was trimmed by 0 bases and J by 7 bases, leaving 8 bases between them. The CDR3 has 14 residues. CDR1 is SGHNT, CDR2 YYREEE, per germline (reference sequence). CDR3 protein: CASSLDQANSPLHF. The CDR3 DNA is TGTGCCAGCAGCTTGGACCAGGCGAATTCACCCCTCCACTTT.

The CDR3 DNA reads as TGTGCCACCCCGGGACAGGGAACCGGGGAGCTGTTTTTT. This encodes CATPGQGTGELFF. V gene TRBV18 combines with J gene TRBJ2-2; 9 positions match TRBD1. The V and J ends lost 10 bases and 5 bases, in that order; junction bases with no gene match: 5. The CDR3 spans 13 residues. Germline CDR1 KGHSH, CDR2 LQKENI.